The 10 T cell receptor beta chains presented below share a single source sample, sequenced in a study of T cell responses to AZD1222 COVID-19 vaccine. TCRdb's copy holds only in-frame clones and misses some; the assay was immunoSEQ multiplex PCR. The repertoire holds around 91,000 clones, with about nine tenths as singletons. The specimen was peripheral blood, collected 28 days after the second AZD1222 dose. These receptors were taken from an adult who received the AZD1222 COVID-19 vaccine.

A single count supports this clone. The chain uses TRBV3-1 (or the pseudogene TRBV3-2) and TRBJ1-5; perhaps TRBD1 as D (5 bases). Trimming shortened V by 1 base and J by 6 bases, and 10 bases separated the two germline ends. The germline gives CDR1 LGHDT, CDR2 YNNKEL (reference sequence). This CDR3 comprises 14 residues. The DNA for the CDR3 is TGTGCCAGCAGCCAAGGGGGGATGGTTCAGCCCCAGCATTTT. Translating it yields CASSQGGMVQPQHF.

The J gene is TRBJ2-2, the V gene TRBV11-3; 8 bases map to TRBD2. Germline V gene data show CDR1 as SGHNT and CDR2 as YENEEA. The CDR3 length is 17 residues. Trimming removed 1 base from V and 7 bases from J; junction bases left unmatched: 11. The CDR3, as DNA: TGTGCCAGCAGCTTAGGAATTCGGGAGGGCAGAGGCGGGGAGCTGTTTTTT. Its protein product is CASSLGIREGRGGELFF.

This clone was detected only once. This chain uses TRBV5-1 with TRBJ1-3, with 7 bases lining up with TRBD1. This CDR3 is built from 16 residues. The V gene end was trimmed by 0 bases and the J gene end by 2 bases; junction bases not matched to a gene: 5. CDR1 SGHRS and CDR2 YFSETQ come from the germline V gene. The CDR3 bases are TGCGCCAGCAGCTTGGCCAACAGGGGACCTGGAAACACCATATATTTT. It is translated as CASSLANRGPGNTIYF. Combining the CDR3 with reference TRBV5-1 and TRBJ1-3 gives the whole variable domain KAGVTQTPRYLIKTRGQQVTLSCSPISGHRSVSWYQQTPGQGLQFLFEYFSETQRNKGNFPGRFSGRQFSNSRSEMNVSTLELGDSALYLCASSLANRGPGNTIYFGEGSWLTVV.

This sequence joins TRBV6-2 or TRBV6-3 and TRBJ2-7; D gene uncertain. V lost 1 base and J lost 0, with 7 bases in between. Germline V gene sequence: CDR1 MNHEY, CDR2 SVGEGT. The length of the CDR3 is 14 residues. As DNA, the CDR3 is TGTGCCAGCAGTTACTTGGCCACCTCCTACGAGCAGTACTTC. Protein product: CASSYLATSYEQYF.

The chain carries TRBV28 and TRBJ2-3; D not certain. Trimming cost V 2 bases and J 4 bases, with 7 bases left between them. CDR3 length: 13 residues. In germline, CDR1 is MDHEN, CDR2 SYDVKM. CDR3 nucleotides: TGTGCCAGCAGTTTACCCCAGTCAGATACGCAGTATTTT. Protein product: CASSLPQSDTQYF.

This clone appeared a single time. V gene TRBV7-3 combines with J gene TRBJ2-3; tentative D call: TRBD2 (6 bases). The CDR3 has 14 residues. Trimming cost V 6 bases and J 1 base, with 11 bases left between them. CDR1 is SGHTA, CDR2 FQGTGA, per germline. For the CDR3, the DNA is TGTGCCAGCAGGGGTGGCGGGGGCACAGATACGCAGTATTTT. This codes for CASRGGGGTDTQYF.

The rearrangement uses TRBV6-1 and TRBJ1-5; D not certain. In germline, CDR1 is MNHNS, CDR2 SASEGT. The CDR3 sequence is 12 residues long. V was shortened by 3 bases and J by 11 bases, with 11 bases between the two germline ends. The CDR3 region is CASSDPRWAQHF. In nucleotides, the CDR3 is TGTGCCAGCAGTGATCCTAGATGGGCCCAGCATTTT.

This clone was observed a single time. The V gene is TRBV28, the J gene TRBJ2-1, with D possibly TRBD2 on 5 matching bases. The CDR3 sequence is 14 residues long. The V end was cut by 6 bases, the J end by 6 bases, with 15 bases between. Germline assignment: CDR1 MDHEN and CDR2 SYDVKM. The CDR3 bases are TGTGCCAGCAGCGTCCAGAGGGTTCGCAATGAGCAGTTCTTC. Translated, it gives CASSVQRVRNEQFF.

J is TRBJ2-1 and V is TRBV2; TRBD2 matches 10 bases. The length of the CDR3 is 15 residues. After removal of 7 bases from V and 4 bases from J, the junction contained 7 bases not matched to a gene. The germline V gene encodes CDR1 SNHLY and CDR2 FYNNEI. Written as DNA, the CDR3 is TGTGCCAGCACTTTAGCGGGAGGAGCATACAATGAGCAGTTCTTC. It yields the protein CASTLAGGAYNEQFF.

This sequence joins TRBV6-2 or TRBV6-3 and TRBJ2-2; D uncertain. V was cut by 4 bases and J by 3 bases, with 12 bases left in between. CDR1 is MNHEY and CDR2 is SVGEGT in the germline V gene. The CDR3 extends over 15 amino acids. CDR3 in DNA: TGTGCCAGCAGTTTCATCTCGACATACACCGGGGAGCTGTTTTTT. Its protein is CASSFISTYTGELFF.